This T cell receptor beta chain derives from a study of T cells in narcolepsy. Study in general: Donors had narcolepsy type 1 or type 2, or were healthy controls.

Study conclusions and caveats: Reportedly, autoreactive clonotypes were serially detected in patients' blood but not controls'. Same-patient CSF and blood CD4+ T cell clonotypes included HCRT-specific and TRIB2-specific autoreactive ones. In some patient and control memory CD4+ samples, autoreactive clones were absent.

This clone appeared a single time. Its antigen is not known. Germline V gives CDR1 MNHNY, CDR2 SVGAGI (reference sequence). Losses at the gene ends were 8 bases for V and 9 bases for J; bases not matched to a gene: 7. CDR3 size: 12 residues. Data came from immunoSEQ multiplex PCR; TCRdb stores just in-frame clones and leaves some out. The sample carries about 40,000 clones, roughly 88% recorded once. Sequenced: CD45RA- memory CD4+ T cells from PBMCs. The sequence derives from a human donor with narcolepsy. The gene calls are TRBV6-6 and TRBJ2-1; 7 bases align to TRBD2. CDR3 protein: CASWAGVREQFF. CDR3 sequence (DNA): TGTGCCAGCTGGGCGGGAGTCCGTGAGCAGTTCTTC.